Described below is a single T cell receptor beta chain sequence and its context. The data stem from a study of shared T cell receptors in the human thymus. Generated by immunoSEQ multiplex PCR, the TCRdb table keeps only in-frame clones and is missing some. The sample carries around 340,000 clones, around 93% recorded once. CDR1 is SGDLS, CDR2 YYNGEE, per germline. V dropped 3 bases and J dropped 4; count of bases not matched to a gene: 15. CDR3 length: 19 residues. The sequenced sample consisted of thymocytes. The chain joins TRBV9 to TRBJ2-2; 10 nucleotides line up with TRBD2. The clonotype comes from a human donor. CDR3 sequence: CASSAGGRLAGLLTGELFF. The CDR3 nucleotides are TGTGCCAGCAGCGCGGGTGGGCGACTAGCGGGCCTTCTCACCGGGGAGCTGTTTTTT.